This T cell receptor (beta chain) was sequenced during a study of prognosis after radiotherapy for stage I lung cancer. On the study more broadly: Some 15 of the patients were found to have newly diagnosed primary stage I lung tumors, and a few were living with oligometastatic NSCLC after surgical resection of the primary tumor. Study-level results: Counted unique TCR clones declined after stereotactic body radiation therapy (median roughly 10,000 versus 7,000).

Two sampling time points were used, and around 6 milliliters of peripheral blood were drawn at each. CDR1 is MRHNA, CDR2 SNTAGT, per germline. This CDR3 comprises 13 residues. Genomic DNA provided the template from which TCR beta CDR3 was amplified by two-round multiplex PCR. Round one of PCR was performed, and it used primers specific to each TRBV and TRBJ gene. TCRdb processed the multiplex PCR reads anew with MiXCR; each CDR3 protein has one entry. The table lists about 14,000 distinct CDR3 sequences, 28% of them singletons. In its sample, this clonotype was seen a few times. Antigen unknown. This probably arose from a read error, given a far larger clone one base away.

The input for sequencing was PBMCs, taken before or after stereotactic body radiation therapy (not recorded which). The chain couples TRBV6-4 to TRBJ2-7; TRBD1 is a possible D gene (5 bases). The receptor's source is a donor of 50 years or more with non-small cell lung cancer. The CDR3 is CAGSSTGISEQYF. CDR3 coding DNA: TGTGCCGGCAGTTCAACAGGTATCAGCGAGCAGTACTTC.